What follows are 5 T cell receptor beta chains derived from one specimen sequenced in a study of T-cell reconstitution after alpha-beta-depleted transplantation in children. Molecular barcoding with unique molecular identifiers was used for the TCRbeta library. TCRdb reanalysed the PCR reads using MiXCR and keeps one entry per CDR3 protein. The table includes about 980,000 distinct CDR3 sequences, roughly 31% detected once. The sequenced sample was PBMCs, mostly from graft donor cells, obtained 360 days after TCRalphabeta/CD19-depleted stem cell transplant. All receptors derive from a boy younger than two who had a stem cell transplant for SCID, so the T cells may come from the graft donor.

In this sample, this clonotype turned up a few times. The chain joins TRBV12-3 or TRBV12-4 to TRBJ2-1, with 12 positions matching TRBD2. This CDR3 region has 15 residues. After removal of 5 bases from V and 7 bases from J, the junction contained 6 bases not matched to a gene. The CDR3 DNA sequence: TGTGCCAGCAGTCCCCCTAGCGGGGGGGCGAATGAGCAGTTCTTC. It translates to CASSPPSGGANEQFF.

The sample holds a few counts of this clonotype. The CDR3 DNA follows: TGTGCCAGCACCCCACTAGCGCGGTTAGAGCAGTACTTC. Amino acid sequence: CASTPLARLEQYF. This chain uses TRBV28 with TRBJ2-7, with TRBD2 identical over 7 bases. The trim removed 7 bases at V and 7 bases at J, leaving 10 bases unmatched. There are 13 residues in the CDR3. In germline, CDR1 is MDHEN, CDR2 SYDVKM.

The chain recombines TRBV12-3 or TRBV12-4 with TRBJ1-2; tentative D call: TRBD1 (6 bases). The CDR3 loop spans 13 amino acids. V lost 6 bases, J lost 4 bases, and 12 bases lay in between. The CDR3 region is CASSSEGGYGYTF. The CDR3 DNA reads TGTGCCAGCAGCTCCGAAGGGGGCTATGGCTACACCTTC.

V usage is TRBV5-1 and J usage is TRBJ2-3; 7 bases match TRBD2. V gave up 1 base and J gave up 3 bases; unmatched junction bases: 5. CDR3 length: 15 residues. The V gene's germline CDR1 is SGHRS and CDR2 YFSETQ. The CDR3 sequence is CASSLSLAVTDTQYF. In DNA, the CDR3 is TGCGCCAGCAGCTTGAGCCTAGCGGTTACAGATACGCAGTATTTT.

The gene calls are TRBV6-2 or TRBV6-3 and TRBJ2-2; no definite D call. The CDR3 is 15 amino acids. Between the trimmed V and J ends, which lost 0 bases and 0 bases, there was a span of 5 bases. From germline, CDR1 is MNHEY and CDR2 SVGEGT. The CDR3 here is CASSYSWANTGELFF. The CDR3 DNA is TGTGCCAGCAGTTACTCGTGGGCGAACACCGGGGAGCTGTTTTTT.